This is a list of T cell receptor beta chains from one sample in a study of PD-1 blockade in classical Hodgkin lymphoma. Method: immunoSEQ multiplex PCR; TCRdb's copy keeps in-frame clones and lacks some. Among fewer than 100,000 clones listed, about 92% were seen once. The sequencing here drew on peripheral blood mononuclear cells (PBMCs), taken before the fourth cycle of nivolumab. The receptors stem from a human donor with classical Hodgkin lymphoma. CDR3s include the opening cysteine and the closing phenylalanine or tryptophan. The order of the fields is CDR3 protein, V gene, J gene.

CASSYTIRELSGDF	TRBV6-5	TRBJ2-7
CASSWKRVGLAGSTDTQYF	TRBV5-1	TRBJ2-3
CASSLQEGPRELFF	TRBV28	TRBJ2-2
CASSLRTSPSTDTQYF	TRBV5-4	TRBJ2-3
CASSFTRPSTDTQYF	TRBV5-1	TRBJ2-3
CASSLGRVTDTQYF	TRBV28	TRBJ2-3
CASSFGGVPGNTIYF	TRBV25-1	TRBJ1-3
CASSLFLGISYEQYF	TRBV27	TRBJ2-7
CASSFQGDYEQYF	TRBV5-1	TRBJ2-7
CASSAWDRGPYEQYF	TRBV11-2	TRBJ2-7
CASSPNDSYGYTF	TRBV5-1	TRBJ1-2
CASSLEGSWEKLFF	TRBV5-1	TRBJ1-4
CASSVVDKVESEQYF	TRBV2	TRBJ2-7
CASSPTVSNYGYTF	TRBV7-6	TRBJ1-2
CATSPRQGTGELFF	TRBV15	TRBJ2-2
CASSFHRGTEAFF	TRBV5-6	TRBJ1-1
CASSEGQVGPEAFF	TRBV6-1	TRBJ1-1
CASLPTGSLYNEQFF	TRBV6-1	TRBJ2-1
CASSATSGPYEQYF	TRBV19	TRBJ2-7
CASSKGQGTYEQYF	TRBV7-6	TRBJ2-7
CASSYSAGVYNEQYF	TRBV6-5	TRBJ2-7
CASSEEPETGRGYTF	TRBV2	TRBJ1-2
CASSPPAGGANEKLFF	TRBV7-9	TRBJ1-4
CASSSLAGINTGELFF	TRBV5-1	TRBJ2-2
CATILDSVNTEAFF	TRBV15	TRBJ1-1
CASSTTATNEKLFF	TRBV19	TRBJ1-4
CASLWVAGEQYF	TRBV2	TRBJ2-7
CASTRGRGTDTQYF	TRBV6-6	TRBJ2-3
CASSQDPLGLDTEAFF	TRBV4-1	TRBJ1-1
CASSPRGRDQPQHF	TRBV18	TRBJ1-5
CASSPDRIGAKNIQYF	TRBV18	TRBJ2-4
CASSFEPVPYEQYF	TRBV5-1	TRBJ2-7
CASSLGGGRNTEAFF	TRBV7-2	TRBJ1-1
CASSLAGDNEQFF	TRBV27	TRBJ2-1
CASSPRNIQYF	TRBV11-3	TRBJ2-4
CAWRGYNYGYTF	TRBV30	TRBJ1-2
CASSVGRVGDEQFF	TRBV13	TRBJ2-1
CASSLGRVGVLGQPQHF	TRBV28	TRBJ1-5
CASGTNGLAMKQYF	TRBV27	TRBJ2-7
CASTLIRTGNYSNQPQHF	TRBV27	TRBJ1-5
CASSLRGYNYGYTF	TRBV5-6	TRBJ1-2
CASSDRAQGDEQFF	TRBV5-4	TRBJ2-1
CASSPGSEGYEQYF	TRBV7-2	TRBJ2-7